The TCR beta chain described here comes from a study of identical twins. Study-level findings and limits: Not following the same donors, the study drew its conclusions from cross-sectional statistical analysis.

This clonotype was seen only once. The antigen remains undetermined. The donor group consisted entirely of healthy Caucasians. The V and J ends lost 4 bases and 8 bases respectively, with 14 bases between them. The CDR3 is made up of 13 amino acids. Germline V gene lookup returns CDR1 KGHSH and CDR2 LQKENI. Using its own MiXCR run on the 5' RACE reads, TCRdb lists one record per CDR3 protein. The table lists roughly 1.6 million distinct CDR3 sequences, about 30% of them singletons. V and J are TRBV18 and TRBJ1-1; D not resolved. The source material was cord blood. The source is a newborn girl in good health. The DNA for the CDR3 is TGTGCCAGCTCACTAAAACTCGGCCCCGAAGCTTTCTTT. Its translation: CASSLKLGPEAFF.